A selection of T cell receptor beta chains follows, all from one sample in a study of spatial heterogeneity in lung cancer. TCRdb re-analysed the 5' RACE reads in MiXCR, keeping a single row per CDR3 protein. The repertoire consists of tens of thousands of distinct CDR3 sequences, with around 6.7% occurring once and the leading ten covering approximately 2.9%. The sample in question was PBMCs, obtained at surgery. These receptor sequences come from a female donor with early-stage non-small cell lung cancer. The conserved cysteine and the conserved F or W are not part of the CDR3 here.

TRBV29-1	TRBJ1-1	9	SVQRRDEAF
TRBV30	TRBJ1-3	13	AWSVFQSSGNTIY
TRBV7-8	TRBJ2-7	11	ASSLNGAYEQY
TRBV28	TRBJ1-2	13	ASSTLTGVNYGYT
TRBV20-1	TRBJ1-6	13	SANTGGAYNSPLH
TRBV6-2/TRBV6-3	TRBJ2-4	13	ASSPQLGGKNIQY
TRBV15	TRBJ2-5	13	ATSSPGRGQETQY
TRBV4-2	TRBJ2-1	13	ASSPILTGYNEQF
TRBV7-2	TRBJ2-3	12	ASRRTGGGDTQY
TRBV7-9	TRBJ2-2	13	ASSLDRTNTGELF
TRBV7-7	TRBJ2-5	12	ASSLVLAGETQY
TRBV15	TRBJ2-7	15	ATSRDGGQVRTYEQY
TRBV27	TRBJ1-2	11	ASSSTVNYGYT
TRBV27	TRBJ2-7	11	ASSPGRGTEQY
TRBV7-3	TRBJ2-2	14	ASSLGSGPGTGELF
TRBV4-2	TRBJ2-3	11	ASSRLGGTSVD
TRBV7-2	TRBJ2-2	13	ASSPVGGNTGELF
TRBV24-1	TRBJ2-5	10	ATSQTGGTQY
TRBV4-3	TRBJ2-7	14	ASSQAAGGSTYEQY
TRBV19	TRBJ1-1	11	ASNYNLNTEAF
TRBV7-2	TRBJ1-2	15	ASSSPRGGDYNYGYT
TRBV21-1	TRBJ2-3	9	ASSKDLQRP
TRBV27	TRBJ2-7	11	ASSLFYGYEQY
TRBV6-4	TRBJ1-6	12	ASSVGTRNSPLH